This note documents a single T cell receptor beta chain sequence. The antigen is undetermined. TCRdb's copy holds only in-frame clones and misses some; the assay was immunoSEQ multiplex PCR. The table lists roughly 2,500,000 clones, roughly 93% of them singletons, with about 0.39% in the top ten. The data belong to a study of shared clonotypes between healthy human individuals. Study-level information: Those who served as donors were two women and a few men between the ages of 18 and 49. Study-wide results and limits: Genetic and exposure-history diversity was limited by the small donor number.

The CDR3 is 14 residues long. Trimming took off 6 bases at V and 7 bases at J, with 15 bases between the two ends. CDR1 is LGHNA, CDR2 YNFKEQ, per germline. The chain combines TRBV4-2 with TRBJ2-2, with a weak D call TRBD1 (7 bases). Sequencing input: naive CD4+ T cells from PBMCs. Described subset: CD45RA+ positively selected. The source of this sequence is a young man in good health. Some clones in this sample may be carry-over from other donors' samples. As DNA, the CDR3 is TGTGCCAGCAGTTTACAGGGGCGGGGCGGGGAGCTGTTTTTT. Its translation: CASSLQGRGGELFF.